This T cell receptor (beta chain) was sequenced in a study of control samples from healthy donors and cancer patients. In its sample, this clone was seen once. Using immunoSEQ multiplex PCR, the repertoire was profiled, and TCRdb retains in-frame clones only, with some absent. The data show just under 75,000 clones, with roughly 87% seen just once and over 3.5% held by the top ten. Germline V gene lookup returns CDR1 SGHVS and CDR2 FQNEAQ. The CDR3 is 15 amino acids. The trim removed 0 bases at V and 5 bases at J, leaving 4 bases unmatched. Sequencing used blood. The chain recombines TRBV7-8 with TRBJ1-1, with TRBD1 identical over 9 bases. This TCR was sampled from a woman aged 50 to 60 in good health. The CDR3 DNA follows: TGTGCCAGCAGCTTAGCCGGGACAGGGAAGACTGAAGCTTTCTTT. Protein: CASSLAGTGKTEAFF.